This T cell receptor beta chain was observed in a study of blood T cell repertoires in COVID-19. Libraries were prepared by immunoSEQ multiplex PCR; TCRdb keeps only in-frame clonotypes and omits some of them. Of roughly 150,000 clones listed, roughly nine tenths are singletons. CDR1 is MNHNS and CDR2 is SASEGT in the germline V gene. The V gene lost 2 bases and the J gene lost 4 bases, with 11 bases spanning the gap. The CDR3 runs 14 residues. The sequenced material came from peripheral blood. The receptor's source is a man aged 60 to 75 with active or convalescent COVID-19. J is TRBJ1-2 and V is TRBV6-1; weak D call: TRBD1 (6 bases). DNA for the CDR3: TGTGCCAGCAGTGAAAGGGGGGGAGGCTATGGCTACACCTTC. Translation gives CASSERGGGYGYTF.